This TCR beta chain was identified in a study of radiotherapy plus CTLA-4 blockade in lung cancer. Background on the study: Across the patients, objective responses occurred in approximately 19%, and disease control in approximately 30%.

Lung cancer patients with chemo-refractory metastatic non-small-cell disease were given focal radiation plus CTLA-4 blockade with ipilimumab. Comments on this clone: The antigen remains unidentified.

Sequencing was performed with immunoSEQ multiplex PCR; in TCRdb, only in-frame clones are kept and a portion is missing. The data hold 40,000 to 45,000 clones, with 70% to 80% observed a single time. This CDR3 spans 18 amino acids. Germline V gives CDR1 MNHEY, CDR2 SMNVEV (reference sequence). The V and J ends lost 6 bases and 5 bases, in that order; junction bases with no gene match: 18. Points from the study as a whole: After treatment with radiotherapy plus ipilimumab, TCR clones that came from the tumor expanded in blood.

The sequence derives from a human donor with non-small cell lung cancer who had stable disease on radiotherapy plus ipilimumab. The chain links TRBV27 to TRBJ2-5; 10 bases match TRBD1. Sequenced material: peripheral blood, taken from a patient treated with radiotherapy plus ipilimumab. The chain's CDR3 is CASRPVRRGTGVGETQYF. The CDR3 DNA follows: TGTGCCAGCAGGCCAGTGAGGAGGGGGACAGGGGTCGGGGAGACCCAGTACTTC.